This passage covers 27 T cell receptor beta chains from one sample sequenced in a study of cytomegalovirus exposure and HLA in healthy donors. The PCR was carried out with 60 Vbeta primers and 13 Jbeta primers. Using immunoSEQ multiplex PCR, the repertoire was profiled, and TCRdb retains in-frame clones only, with some absent. The sample holds under 200,000 clones, more than 9.5% seen once. Sequenced material: PBMCs. All receptors come from a man in his fifties or sixties in good health and CMV-seropositive.

This clone was seen only a few times. The chain employs TRBV4-2 and TRBJ1-4; D is unresolved. The CDR3 sequence is 16 residues long. The germline CDR1 and CDR2 sequences are LGHNA and YNFKEQ. V lost 1 base, J lost 8 bases, and 17 bases lay in between. CDR3 nucleotides: TGTGCCAGCAGCCAAGGTAGGAGGCCAAACGGGGAAAAACTGTTTTTT. It yields the protein CASSQGRRPNGEKLFF.

There are a few counts of this clone. The genes are TRBV2 and TRBJ2-4, with D tentatively TRBD1 (6 bases). V was pared by 6 bases and J by 6 bases, with 12 bases between. Per the germline V gene, CDR1 is SNHLY and CDR2 is FYNNEI. The CDR3 runs 13 residues. For the CDR3, the DNA is TGTGCCAGCAGGCAGGGGTCGGGAAACATTCAGTACTTC. Protein sequence: CASRQGSGNIQYF.

J is TRBJ2-2 and V is TRBV5-8; D remains unclear. Trimming removed 2 bases from V and 3 bases from J, with 11 bases in between. This CDR3 has 15 residues. Germline V gene lookup returns CDR1 SGHTS and CDR2 YDEGEE. The CDR3 coding sequence is TGTGCCAGCAGCTTCGCCCAGTTACACACCGGGGAGCTGTTTTTT. Protein: CASSFAQLHTGELFF.

The chain is built from TRBV7-2 and TRBJ2-1, with a weak D call TRBD2 (7 bases). Germline CDR1 reads SGHTA; CDR2 reads FQGNSA. Trimming left V 6 bases short and J 5 bases short, with 23 bases between. The CDR3 has 17 amino acids. The CDR3 bases are TGTGCCAGCAGTCCGTCGCCGATGGGGGGGGCCAACAATGAGCAGTTCTTC. This encodes CASSPSPMGGANNEQFF.

The genes are TRBV5-1 and TRBJ2-3; 8 positions agree with TRBD1. Germline CDR1 reads SGHRS; CDR2 reads YFSETQ. Trimming took 4 bases from V and 4 from J; bases not matched to a gene: 8. The CDR3 totals 15 residues. The chain's CDR3 is CASSRGRGQADTQYF. The CDR3 nucleotides read TGCGCCAGCAGCCGAGGCAGGGGGCAAGCAGATACGCAGTATTTT.

This chain joins TRBV25-1 and TRBJ1-2; D not resolved. The CDR3 is 13 amino acids. Trimming took off 4 bases at V and 6 bases at J, with 12 bases between the two ends. The germline V gene has CDR1 MGHDK and CDR2 SYGVNS. Here the CDR3 reads CASSGLPGNGYTF. DNA for the CDR3: TGTGCCAGCAGTGGCCTTCCGGGAAATGGCTACACCTTC.

This clone was observed a handful of times. The V gene is TRBV9, the J gene TRBJ2-3; a weak D match, TRBD2 (5 bases). This CDR3 region has 14 residues. The germline V gene encodes CDR1 SGDLS and CDR2 YYNGEE. V was trimmed by 4 bases and J by 2 bases, leaving 11 bases between them. The CDR3, as DNA: TGTGCCAGCAGCCACGGTAGCGACACAGATACGCAGTATTTT. This codes for CASSHGSDTDTQYF.

This clone was detected once. The chain carries TRBV6-4 and TRBJ2-7, with D maybe TRBD2 (5 bases). CDR1 and CDR2 (germline): MRHNA, SNTAGT. V was trimmed by 0 bases and J by 0 bases, leaving 12 bases between them. This CDR3 is built from 16 residues. This CDR3 is CASSDSGISSSYEQYF. CDR3 nucleotide sequence: TGTGCCAGCAGTGACTCCGGGATATCCAGCTCCTACGAGCAGTACTTC.

Here the CDR3 reads CASWGSGIYEQYF. CDR3 in DNA: TGCGCCAGCTGGGGAAGCGGGATCTACGAGCAGTACTTC. The chain has TRBV10-2 and TRBJ2-7; 7 bases line up with TRBD2. After removal of 8 bases from V and 3 bases from J, the junction contained 7 bases not matched to a gene. The germline gives CDR1 WSHSY, CDR2 SAAADI. This CDR3 has 13 residues.

This clone has a handful of counts. The genes are TRBV27 and TRBJ2-2; TRBD1 agrees at 7 bases. Germline CDR1 is MNHEY and CDR2 is SMNVEV (reference sequence). The junction had 3 bases not matched to a gene; V was cut back by 3 bases and J by 2 bases. The length of the CDR3 is 15 residues. The CDR3 reads CASSFAGGNTGELFF. CDR3 nucleotide sequence: TGTGCCAGCAGTTTCGCAGGGGGAAACACCGGGGAGCTGTTTTTT.

This chain uses TRBV29-1 with TRBJ2-1; TRBD2 matches 12 bases. The V segment lost 7 bases and the J segment 0 bases; nucleotides outside the gene matches: 7. The CDR3 consists of 16 residues. Germline CDR1 and CDR2: SQVTM and ANQGSEA. CDR3 nucleotides: TGCAGCGCAGGGACTAGCGGGTTTAGCTCCTACAATGAGCAGTTCTTC. This translates into CSAGTSGFSSYNEQFF.

This clone was observed a few times. The J gene is TRBJ2-3, the V gene TRBV5-1, with TRBD2 identical over 9 bases. Germline V lookup: CDR1 SGHRS, CDR2 YFSETQ. The CDR3 sequence is 15 residues long. Trimming removed 0 bases from V and 4 bases from J; junction bases left unmatched: 3. CDR3 nucleotides: TGCGCCAGCAGCTTGGGGACTAGCGACGCAGATACGCAGTATTTT. Translated, it gives CASSLGTSDADTQYF.

Comment on this clone: Distinct nucleotide sequences in the sample also encode this CDR3. V usage is TRBV7-2 and J usage is TRBJ1-5; D is unresolved. The CDR3 runs to 14 residues. V lost 2 bases to trimming and J lost 2 bases, with 7 bases between them. Germline V gene data show CDR1 as SGHTA and CDR2 as FQGNSA. DNA of the CDR3: TGTGCCAGCAGCTTAAGGCAGGGCAATCAGCCCCAGCATTTT. This translates into CASSLRQGNQPQHF.

This chain joins TRBV2 and TRBJ1-1; D unclear. The V and J ends lost 4 bases and 4 bases respectively, with 10 bases between them. The CDR3 sequence is 13 residues long. CDR1 is SNHLY and CDR2 is FYNNEI in the germline V gene. For the CDR3, the DNA is TGTGCCAGCAGTGTTATGGGAGGCACTGAAGCTTTCTTT. It encodes CASSVMGGTEAFF.

The chain links TRBV5-1 to TRBJ2-1; possibly TRBD2 for D (7 bases). Germline V gene lookup returns CDR1 SGHRS and CDR2 YFSETQ. The CDR3 sequence is 14 residues long. V gave up 0 bases and J gave up 9 bases, with 13 bases separating them. The DNA of the CDR3 is TGCGCCAGCAGCTTGGGAGGGGGGGCGTTTGAGCAGTTCTTC. Translation gives CASSLGGGAFEQFF.

This clone was found a few times. This rearrangement joins TRBV7-9 to TRBJ1-2; perhaps TRBD1 as D (5 bases). The CDR3 runs to 14 residues. CDR1 is SEHNR, CDR2 FQNEAQ, per germline (reference sequence). V was cut by 5 bases and J by 6 bases, with 16 bases left in between. Here the CDR3 DNA reads TGTGCCAGCAGCCCTGTGGGGACTCTCGATGGCTACACCTTC. Its translation is CASSPVGTLDGYTF. The entire variable domain, with the rest obtained from reference TRBV7-9 and TRBJ1-2, is as follows: DTGVSQNPRHKITKRGQNVTFRCDPISEHNRLYWYRQTLGQGPEFLTYFQNEAQLEKSRLLSDRFSAERPKGSFSTLEIQRTEQGDSAMYLCASSPVGTLDGYTFGSGTRLTVV.

This clone was detected a few times. J is TRBJ1-2 and V is TRBV9, with a tentative D call TRBD1 (5 bases). Germline values: CDR1 SGDLS, CDR2 YYNGEE. The CDR3 has 14 amino acids. V shed 7 bases and J shed 2 bases, with 15 bases lying between them. This chain's CDR3 is CASGGGTQNYGYTF. The DNA of the CDR3 is TGTGCCAGCGGGGGAGGGACGCAGAACTATGGCTACACCTTC.

V and J are TRBV2 and TRBJ2-3, with TRBD2 matching 15 bases. The CDR3 contains 15 residues. With 8 bases clipped from V and 8 bases from J, the junction kept 8 bases outside the gene matches. Germline CDR1 reads SNHLY; CDR2 reads FYNNEI. The CDR3 nucleotides are TGTGCCAGCTTACGGACTAGCGGGGGGGTAGGTACGCAGTATTTT. This codes for CASLRTSGGVGTQYF.

The J gene is TRBJ1-1, the V gene TRBV28; TRBD1 aligns across 8 bases. V trimming: 5 bases; J trimming: 2 bases; junction bases outside the gene matches: 7. This CDR3 is 15 amino acids long. Germline assignment: CDR1 MDHEN and CDR2 SYDVKM. CDR3 region: CASSQTGVLNTEAFF. The CDR3 nucleotides read TGTGCCAGCAGTCAGACAGGGGTCCTAAACACTGAAGCTTTCTTT.

This clone was detected a few times. The genes are TRBV6-6 and TRBJ2-1; 11 bases are a match to TRBD2. This CDR3 comprises 16 residues. The V segment lost 6 bases and the J segment 1 base; nucleotides outside the gene matches: 5. Germline CDR1 reads MNHNY; CDR2 reads SVGAGI (reference sequence). The CDR3 sequence: CASSTGTSGSYNEQFF. CDR3 sequence (DNA): TGTGCCAGCAGCACTGGGACTAGCGGTTCCTACAATGAGCAGTTCTTC.

The chain has TRBV5-4 and TRBJ2-3, with D tentatively TRBD2 (6 bases). Germline V CDR1 and CDR2: SGHNT, YYREEE (reference sequence). V lost 4 bases and J lost 6, with 18 bases in between. The CDR3 is 15 amino acids. The DNA of the CDR3 is TGTGCCAGCAGCCCTCGGACTACATCGGTGGATACGCAGTATTTT. Amino acid sequence: CASSPRTTSVDTQYF.

This clone was found a few times. The chain joins TRBV27 to TRBJ2-3; D is unclear. V dropped 5 bases and J dropped 1 base, with 13 bases sitting between them. CDR3 size: 15 residues. The germline V gene has CDR1 MNHEY and CDR2 SMNVEV (reference sequence). The CDR3 reads CASSPRWSGTDTQYF. The CDR3 DNA sequence: TGTGCCAGCAGTCCCCGGTGGAGCGGCACAGATACGCAGTATTTT.

This sequence joins TRBV5-1 and TRBJ1-5, with 8 nucleotides matching TRBD1. This CDR3 region has 14 residues. Germline V gives CDR1 SGHRS, CDR2 YFSETQ. V lost 4 bases, J lost 2 bases, and 2 bases stayed unmatched. The CDR3 here is CASSPDRGNQPQHF. Written as DNA, the CDR3 is TGCGCCAGCAGCCCGGACAGGGGCAATCAGCCCCAGCATTTT. The whole variable domain, filled in from reference TRBV5-1 and TRBJ1-5, reads KAGVTQTPRYLIKTRGQQVTLSCSPISGHRSVSWYQQTPGQGLQFLFEYFSETQRNKGNFPGRFSGRQFSNSRSEMNVSTLELGDSALYLCASSPDRGNQPQHFGDGTRLSIL.

In its sample, this clone was seen a few times. The rearrangement uses TRBV11-3 and TRBJ1-1; the D gene is possibly TRBD1 (5 bases). Germline V gene sequence: CDR1 SGHNT, CDR2 YENEEA. Trimming stripped 5 bases from V and 1 base from J, with 11 bases between. The CDR3 sequence is 14 residues long. CDR3 bases: TGTGCCAGCAGCCTGGACGGACAGAACACTGAAGCTTTCTTT. This gives the protein CASSLDGQNTEAFF.

This clone came up a few times. The V and J genes are TRBV7-2 and TRBJ1-5; 7 positions agree with TRBD1. V shed 2 bases and J 1 base; nucleotides not matched to a gene: 8. Germline assignment: CDR1 SGHTA and CDR2 FQGNSA. The CDR3 sequence is 17 residues long. In DNA form, the CDR3 reads TGTGCCAGCAGCTTAATTGGCACAGGGGCGAGCAATCAGCCCCAGCATTTT. Amino acid sequence: CASSLIGTGASNQPQHF.

The rearrangement links TRBV18 to TRBJ1-5, with D possibly TRBD1 on 5 matching bases. V was clipped by 6 bases and J by 7 bases, with 22 bases between them. Germline loops: CDR1 KGHSH, CDR2 LQKENI. This CDR3 comprises 16 residues. The CDR3 DNA sequence: TGTGCCAGCTCCCGGGGCGGGAATCGGGGCGGCCAGCCCCAGCATTTT. It yields the protein CASSRGGNRGGQPQHF.

This clone was detected a few times. This chain's CDR3 is CSVRDTAYEQYF. The CDR3 nucleotides are TGCAGCGTACGGGACACGGCTTACGAGCAGTACTTC. The chain combines TRBV29-1 with TRBJ2-7; possible D gene TRBD1, 6 bases. The CDR3 spans 12 residues. V was trimmed by 6 bases and J by 4 bases, leaving 13 bases between them. Germline CDR1 SQVTM, CDR2 ANQGSEA.